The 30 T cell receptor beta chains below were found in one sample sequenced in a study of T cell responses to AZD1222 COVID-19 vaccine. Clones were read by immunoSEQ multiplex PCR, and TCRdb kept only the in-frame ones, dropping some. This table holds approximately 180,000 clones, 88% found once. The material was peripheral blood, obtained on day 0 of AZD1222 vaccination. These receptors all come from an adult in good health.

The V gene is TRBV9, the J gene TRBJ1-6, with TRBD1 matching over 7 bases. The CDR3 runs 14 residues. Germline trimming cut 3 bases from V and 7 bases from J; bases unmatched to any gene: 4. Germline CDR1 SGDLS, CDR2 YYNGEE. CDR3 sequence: CASSAGTANSPLHF. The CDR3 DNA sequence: TGTGCCAGCAGCGCCGGGACAGCCAATTCACCCCTCCACTTT.

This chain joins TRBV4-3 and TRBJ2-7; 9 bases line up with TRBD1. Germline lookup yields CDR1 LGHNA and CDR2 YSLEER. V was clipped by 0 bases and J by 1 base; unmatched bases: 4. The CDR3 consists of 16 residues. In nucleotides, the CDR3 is TGCGCCAGCAGCCAAGATCGGGGGACAGGGTCCTACGAGCAGTACTTC. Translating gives CASSQDRGTGSYEQYF.

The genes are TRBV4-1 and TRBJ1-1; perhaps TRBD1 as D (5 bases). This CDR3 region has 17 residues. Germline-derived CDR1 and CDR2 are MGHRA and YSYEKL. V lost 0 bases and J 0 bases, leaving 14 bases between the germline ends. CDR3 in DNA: TGCGCCAGCAGCCAAGATCATCTAGGGACTTTGAACACTGAAGCTTTCTTT. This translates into CASSQDHLGTLNTEAFF.

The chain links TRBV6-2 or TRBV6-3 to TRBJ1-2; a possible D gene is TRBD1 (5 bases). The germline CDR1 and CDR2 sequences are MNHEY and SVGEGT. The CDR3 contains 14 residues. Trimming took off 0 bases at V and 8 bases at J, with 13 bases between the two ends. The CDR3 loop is CASSYSTGARGYTF. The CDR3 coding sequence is TGTGCCAGCAGTTACTCGACTGGGGCGAGAGGCTACACCTTC.

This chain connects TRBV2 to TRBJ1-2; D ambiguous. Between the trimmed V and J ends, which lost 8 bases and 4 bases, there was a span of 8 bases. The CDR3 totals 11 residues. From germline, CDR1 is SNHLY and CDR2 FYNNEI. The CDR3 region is CASPGPYGYTF. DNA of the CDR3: TGTGCCAGCCCCGGACCCTATGGCTACACCTTC.

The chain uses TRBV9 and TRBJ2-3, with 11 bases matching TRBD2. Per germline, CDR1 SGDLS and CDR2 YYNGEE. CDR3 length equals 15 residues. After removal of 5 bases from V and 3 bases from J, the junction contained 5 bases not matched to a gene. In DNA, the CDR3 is TGTGCCAGCAGGACTAGCGGGGAGACTACAGATACGCAGTATTTT. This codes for CASRTSGETTDTQYF.

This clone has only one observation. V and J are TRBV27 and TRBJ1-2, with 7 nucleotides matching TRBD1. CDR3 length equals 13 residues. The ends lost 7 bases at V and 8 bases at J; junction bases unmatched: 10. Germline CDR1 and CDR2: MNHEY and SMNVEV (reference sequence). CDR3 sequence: CASTSQGLGGYTF. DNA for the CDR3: TGTGCCAGCACCTCACAGGGGTTGGGAGGCTACACCTTC.

CDR3 sequence: CASSLAQETQYF. The DNA of the CDR3 is TGTGCCAGCAGCTTAGCCCAAGAGACCCAGTACTTC. The V and J genes are TRBV11-2 and TRBJ2-5; D is unresolved. V dropped 1 base and J dropped 1 base, with 1 base sitting between them. Germline V gene data show CDR1 as SGHAT and CDR2 as FQNNGV. The CDR3 spans 12 residues.

CDR3 sequence reads: CAWQRGQIYEQYF. DNA of the CDR3: TGTGCCTGGCAAAGGGGACAGATTTACGAGCAGTACTTC. V is TRBV30 and J is TRBJ2-7; TRBD1 matches at 7 bases. In germline, CDR1 is GTSNPN, CDR2 SVGIG (reference sequence). The CDR3 has 13 residues. V lost 5 bases, J lost 4 bases, and 8 bases stayed unmatched.

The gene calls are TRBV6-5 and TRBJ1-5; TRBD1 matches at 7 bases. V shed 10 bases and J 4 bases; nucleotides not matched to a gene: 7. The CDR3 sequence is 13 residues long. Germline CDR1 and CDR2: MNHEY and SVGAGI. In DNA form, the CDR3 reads TGTGCCACAAGGGACAGCCATAATCAGCCCCAGCATTTT. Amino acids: CATRDSHNQPQHF.

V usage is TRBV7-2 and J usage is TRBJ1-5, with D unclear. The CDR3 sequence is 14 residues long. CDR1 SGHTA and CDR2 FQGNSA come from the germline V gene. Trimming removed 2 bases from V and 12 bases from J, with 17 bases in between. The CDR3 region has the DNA TGTGCCAGCAGCTTATCCCCGGGGAGTAGGGTCCAGCATTTT. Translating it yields CASSLSPGSRVQHF.

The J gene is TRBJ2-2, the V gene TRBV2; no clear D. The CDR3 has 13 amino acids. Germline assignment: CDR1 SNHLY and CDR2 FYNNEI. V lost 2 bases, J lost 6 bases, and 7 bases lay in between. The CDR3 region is CASSEQVAGELFF. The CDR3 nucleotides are TGTGCCAGCAGTGAACAGGTGGCCGGGGAGCTGTTTTTT.

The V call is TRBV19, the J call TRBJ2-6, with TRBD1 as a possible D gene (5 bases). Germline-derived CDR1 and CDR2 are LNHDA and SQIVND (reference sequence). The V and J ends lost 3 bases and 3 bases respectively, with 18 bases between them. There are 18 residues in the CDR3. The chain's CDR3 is CASSIKGFSKSGANVLTF. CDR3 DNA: TGTGCCAGTAGTATTAAGGGGTTTAGCAAGAGTGGGGCCAACGTCCTGACTTTC.

CDR3 sequence reads: CASSSTGFKTEAFF. CDR3 coding DNA: TGTGCCAGCAGCTCGACAGGTTTTAAAACTGAAGCTTTCTTT. J is TRBJ1-1 and V is TRBV11-2; a weak D match, TRBD1 (6 bases). In germline, CDR1 is SGHAT, CDR2 FQNNGV. Trimming took 4 bases from V and 5 from J, leaving 14 bases between them. CDR3 size: 14 residues.

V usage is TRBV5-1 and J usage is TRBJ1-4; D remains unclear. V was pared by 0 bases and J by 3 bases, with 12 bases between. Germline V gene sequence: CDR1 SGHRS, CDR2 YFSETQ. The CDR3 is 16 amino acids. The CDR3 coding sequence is TGCGCCAGCAGCTTGGGGGATATGCCTCCTAATGAAAAACTGTTTTTT. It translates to CASSLGDMPPNEKLFF. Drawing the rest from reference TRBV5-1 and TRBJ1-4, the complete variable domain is KAGVTQTPRYLIKTRGQQVTLSCSPISGHRSVSWYQQTPGQGLQFLFEYFSETQRNKGNFPGRFSGRQFSNSRSEMNVSTLELGDSALYLCASSLGDMPPNEKLFFGSGTQLSVL.

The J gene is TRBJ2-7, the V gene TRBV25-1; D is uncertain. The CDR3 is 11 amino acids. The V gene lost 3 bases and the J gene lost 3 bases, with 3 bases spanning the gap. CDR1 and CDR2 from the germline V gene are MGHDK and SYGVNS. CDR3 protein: CASSDRYEQYF. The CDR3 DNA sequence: TGTGCCAGCAGTGACCGCTACGAGCAGTACTTC.

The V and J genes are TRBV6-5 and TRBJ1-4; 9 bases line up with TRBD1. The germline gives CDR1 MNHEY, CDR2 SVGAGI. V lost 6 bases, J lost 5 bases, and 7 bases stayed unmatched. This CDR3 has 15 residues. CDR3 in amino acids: CASSTGTGRNEKLFF. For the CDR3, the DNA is TGTGCCAGCAGCACCGGGACAGGGAGGAATGAAAAACTGTTTTTT.

The CDR3 loop is CASSYTQYRGRNTEAFF. CDR3 in DNA: TGTGCCAGCAGTTACACGCAATACAGGGGAAGGAACACTGAAGCTTTCTTT. V is TRBV6-2 or TRBV6-3 and J is TRBJ1-1, with 7 nucleotides matching TRBD1. J gave up 1 base and V 2 bases, and 10 bases lay outside the gene matches. CDR1 is MNHEY, CDR2 SVGEGT, per germline. This CDR3 contains 17 residues.

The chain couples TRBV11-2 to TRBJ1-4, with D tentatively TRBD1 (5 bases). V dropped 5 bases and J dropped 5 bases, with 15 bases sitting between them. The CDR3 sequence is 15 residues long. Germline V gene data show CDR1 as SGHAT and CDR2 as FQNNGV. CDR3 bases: TGTGCCAGCAGCCTCCTGCGGGGGTGGAATGAAAAACTGTTTTTT. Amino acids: CASSLLRGWNEKLFF.

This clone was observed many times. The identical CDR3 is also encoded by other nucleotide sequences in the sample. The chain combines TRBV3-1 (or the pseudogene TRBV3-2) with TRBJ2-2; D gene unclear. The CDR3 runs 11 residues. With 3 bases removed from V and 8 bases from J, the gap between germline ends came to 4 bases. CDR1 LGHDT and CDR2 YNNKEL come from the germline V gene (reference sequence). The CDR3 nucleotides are TGTGCCAGCAGCCATTCGGGGGAGCTGTTTTTT. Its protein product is CASSHSGELFF.

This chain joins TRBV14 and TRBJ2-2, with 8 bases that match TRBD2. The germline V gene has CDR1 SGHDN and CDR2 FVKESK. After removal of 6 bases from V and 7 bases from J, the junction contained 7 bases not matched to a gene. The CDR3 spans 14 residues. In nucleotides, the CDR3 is TGTGCCAGCAGTCACGGCGGGGGGATCGGGGAGCTGTTTTTT. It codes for CASSHGGGIGELFF.

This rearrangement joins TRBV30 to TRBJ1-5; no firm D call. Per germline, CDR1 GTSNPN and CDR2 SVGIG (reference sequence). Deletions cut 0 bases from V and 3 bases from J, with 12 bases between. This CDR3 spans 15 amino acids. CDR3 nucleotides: TGTGCCTGGAGTGTACCTGGAGGATTCAATCAGCCCCAGCATTTT. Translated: CAWSVPGGFNQPQHF.

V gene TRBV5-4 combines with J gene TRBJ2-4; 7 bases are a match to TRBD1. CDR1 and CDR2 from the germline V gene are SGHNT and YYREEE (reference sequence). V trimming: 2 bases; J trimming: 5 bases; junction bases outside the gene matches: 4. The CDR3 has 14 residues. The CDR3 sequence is CASSFRDRENIQYF. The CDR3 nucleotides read TGTGCCAGCAGCTTCCGGGACAGAGAAAACATTCAGTACTTC. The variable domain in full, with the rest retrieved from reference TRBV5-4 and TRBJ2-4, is ETGVTQSPTHLIKTRGQQVTLRCSSQSGHNTVSWYQQALGQGPQFIFQYYREEENGRGNFPPRFSGLQFPNYSSELNVNALELDDSALYLCASSFRDRENIQYFGAGTRLSVL.

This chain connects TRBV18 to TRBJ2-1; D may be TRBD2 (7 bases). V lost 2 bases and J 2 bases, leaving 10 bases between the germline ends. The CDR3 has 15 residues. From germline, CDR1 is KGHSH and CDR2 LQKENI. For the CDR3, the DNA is TGTGCCAGCTCACCAGGCGGGGGCGCCTACAATGAGCAGTTCTTC. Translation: CASSPGGGAYNEQFF.

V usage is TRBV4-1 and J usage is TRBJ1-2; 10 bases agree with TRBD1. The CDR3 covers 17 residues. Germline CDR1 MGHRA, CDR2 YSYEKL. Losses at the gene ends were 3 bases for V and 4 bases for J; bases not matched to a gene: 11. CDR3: CASSQPDRGQVPYGYTF. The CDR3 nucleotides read TGCGCCAGCAGCCAGCCAGACAGGGGGCAAGTCCCCTATGGCTACACCTTC.

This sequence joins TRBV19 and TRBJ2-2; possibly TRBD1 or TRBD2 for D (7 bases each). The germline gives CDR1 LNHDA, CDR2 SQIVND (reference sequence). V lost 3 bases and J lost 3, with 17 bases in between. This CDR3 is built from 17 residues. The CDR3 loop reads CASSMGGHRGDTGELFF. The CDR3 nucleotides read TGTGCCAGTAGTATGGGAGGGCACAGGGGTGACACCGGGGAGCTGTTTTTT. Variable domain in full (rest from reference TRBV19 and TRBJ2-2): DGGITQSPKYLFRKEGQNVTLSCEQNLNHDAMYWYRQDPGQGLRLIYYSQIVNDFQKGDIAEGYSVSREKKESFPLTVTSAQKNPTAFYLCASSMGGHRGDTGELFFGEGSRLTVL.

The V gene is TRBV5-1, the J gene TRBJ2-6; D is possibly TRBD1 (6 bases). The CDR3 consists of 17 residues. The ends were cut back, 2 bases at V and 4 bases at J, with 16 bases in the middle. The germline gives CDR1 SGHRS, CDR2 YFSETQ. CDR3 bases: TGCGCCAGCAGCTTTCGGCGACAGGAGTCCGGGGCCAACGTCCTGACTTTC. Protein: CASSFRRQESGANVLTF.

The CDR3 nucleotides read TGTGCCAGCAGCCCCAGGGGGACAGGGCGCGCGAATTCACCCCTCCACTTT. Its protein product is CASSPRGTGRANSPLHF. The rearrangement uses TRBV6-2 or TRBV6-3 and TRBJ1-6; 9 bases are shared with TRBD1. Germline CDR1 MNHEY, CDR2 SVGEGT. J was trimmed by 7 bases and V by 6 bases; bases with no gene match: 13. CDR3 size: 17 residues.

The CDR3 DNA is TGCAGCGTTGAAGATTGGGGTAGCGAGCAGTACTTC. It encodes CSVEDWGSEQYF. V and J are TRBV29-1 and TRBJ2-7, with D unclear. CDR1 and CDR2 from the germline V gene are SQVTM and ANQGSEA. The length of the CDR3 is 12 residues. Trimming left V 0 bases short and J 6 bases short, with 9 bases between.

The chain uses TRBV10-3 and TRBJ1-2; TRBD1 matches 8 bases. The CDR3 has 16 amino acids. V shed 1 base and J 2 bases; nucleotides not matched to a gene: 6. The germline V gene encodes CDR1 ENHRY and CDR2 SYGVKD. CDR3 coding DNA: TGTGCCATCAGTGAGTTTGGGACAGGCCTCAACTATGGCTACACCTTC. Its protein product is CAISEFGTGLNYGYTF.